Following are 13 T cell receptor beta chains from one sample sequenced in a study of blood T cell repertoires in COVID-19. The protocol was immunoSEQ multiplex PCR, while the TCRdb copy is restricted to in-frame clones and leaves out a portion. The top ten clones hold approximately 13% of a sample with 240,000 or so clones, about 82% of them seen once. The specimen was peripheral blood. The receptors were sampled from a man older than 75 with acute or convalescent COVID-19.

The chain recombines TRBV18 with TRBJ1-1; D is possibly TRBD1 (5 bases). The CDR3 sequence is 15 residues long. Germline V gives CDR1 KGHSH, CDR2 LQKENI. With 8 bases removed from V and 3 bases from J, the gap between germline ends came to 19 bases. CDR3 region: CASHSRQGGDTEAFF. In nucleotides, the CDR3 is TGTGCCAGCCATTCACGGCAGGGAGGGGACACTGAAGCTTTCTTT.

V gene TRBV6-2 or TRBV6-3 combines with J gene TRBJ1-5; the match to TRBD1 covers 10 bases. Germline assignment: CDR1 MNHEY and CDR2 SVGEGT. CDR3 length: 18 residues. Unmatched junction bases numbered 9, after V lost 4 bases and J lost 0 bases. CDR3 coding DNA: TGTGCCAGCAGTTCGGGACAGGGGACCAGCTATAGCAATCAGCCCCAGCATTTT. This encodes CASSSGQGTSYSNQPQHF.

The chain couples TRBV7-2 to TRBJ2-1; possibly TRBD2 for D (6 bases). CDR3 length equals 15 residues. V lost 7 bases and J lost 9, with 22 bases in between. Per germline, CDR1 SGHTA and CDR2 FQGNSA. CDR3 bases: TGTGCCAGCACCCCACCTAGCAGCGGGTCGGGTGAGCAGTTCTTC. This encodes CASTPPSSGSGEQFF.

This clone has only one observation. J is TRBJ2-7 and V is TRBV9, with a weak D call TRBD1 (6 bases). CDR1 is SGDLS, CDR2 YYNGEE, per germline. The CDR3 covers 14 residues. Trimming removed 0 bases at V and 3 bases at J, with 10 bases between. The CDR3 region has the DNA TGTGCCAGCAGCGTAGCGCAGGGGAACTACGAGCAGTACTTC. Its protein product is CASSVAQGNYEQYF. Supplemented by reference TRBV9 and TRBJ2-7, the full variable domain reads DSGVTQTPKHLITATGQRVTLRCSPRSGDLSVYWYQQSLDQGLQFLIQYYNGEERAKGNILERFSAQQFPDLHSELNLSSLELGDSALYFCASSVAQGNYEQYFGPGTRLTVT.

The chain carries TRBV7-9 and TRBJ2-5; D is perhaps TRBD2 (5 bases). The length of the CDR3 is 14 residues. Trimming cost V 6 bases and J 7 bases, with 18 bases left between them. CDR1 SEHNR and CDR2 FQNEAQ come from the germline V gene (reference sequence). The CDR3 DNA sequence: TGTGCCAGCAGGACATCCGGAGGCGATGGGACCCAGTACTTC. It encodes CASRTSGGDGTQYF.

The gene calls are TRBV4-3 and TRBJ1-2; TRBD1 aligns across 7 bases. J was trimmed by 6 bases and V by 0 bases; bases with no gene match: 7. This CDR3 region has 15 residues. Looked up from germline, CDR1 is LGHNA and CDR2 is YSLEER. In nucleotides, the CDR3 is TGCGCCAGCAGCCAAGAAGGGGGCAGGCAGAATGGCTACACCTTC. Protein: CASSQEGGRQNGYTF.

V and J are TRBV5-1 and TRBJ2-2; 8 bases are a match to TRBD1. This CDR3 region has 16 residues. J lost 0 bases, V lost 5 bases, and 6 bases had no gene match. Germline assignment: CDR1 SGHRS and CDR2 YFSETQ. CDR3 protein: CASRKGQGTNTGELFF. In DNA, the CDR3 is TGCGCCAGCAGAAAAGGACAGGGAACGAACACCGGGGAGCTGTTTTTT.

This chain uses TRBV5-4 with TRBJ2-3, with D tentatively TRBD2 (8 bases). Between the trimmed V and J ends, which lost 0 bases and 4 bases, there was a span of 18 bases. The CDR3 totals 17 residues. Germline CDR1 is SGHNT and CDR2 is YYREEE (reference sequence). This CDR3 is CASSLVAGGGGADTQYF. In DNA, the CDR3 is TGTGCCAGCAGCTTGGTCGCGGGGGGAGGGGGCGCAGATACGCAGTATTTT.

The genes are TRBV6-1 and TRBJ2-5, with 9 positions matching TRBD2. Trimming at V came to 3 bases and at J to 9 bases, leaving 11 bases not matched to a gene. The CDR3 contains 15 residues. The germline V gene encodes CDR1 MNHNS and CDR2 SASEGT. CDR3 sequence (DNA): TGTGCCAGCAGTGATGCGACTAGCGGTGGGGAGGCCCAGTACTTC. It yields the protein CASSDATSGGEAQYF.

As regards this clone: The same CDR3 also results from other DNA sequences found in this sample. The chain has TRBV18 and TRBJ2-3; D call uncertain. Germline lookup yields CDR1 KGHSH and CDR2 LQKENI. V lost 3 bases to trimming and J lost 4 bases, with 8 bases between them. This CDR3 has 13 residues. CDR3 in DNA: TGTGCCAGCTCACCCCCAAGCGCAGATACGCAGTATTTT. Translated: CASSPPSADTQYF.

This chain joins TRBV3-1 (or the pseudogene TRBV3-2) and TRBJ2-3; TRBD1 matches 7 bases. With V trimmed by 5 bases and J by 2 bases, 7 bases remained unmatched. Germline-derived CDR1 and CDR2 are LGHDT and YNNKEL (reference sequence). The CDR3 spans 15 residues. The CDR3 region has the DNA TGTGCCAGCAGCACCCACAGGGGAAACACAGATACGCAGTATTTT. Its protein is CASSTHRGNTDTQYF.

The rearrangement joins TRBV19 to TRBJ1-5; D gene unclear. CDR3 length: 13 amino acids. Trimming took off 10 bases at V and 0 bases at J, with 10 bases between the two ends. CDR1 and CDR2 (germline): LNHDA, SQIVND (reference sequence). The CDR3 spells CATSQISNQPQHF. The CDR3 DNA reads TGTGCCACCAGTCAAATTAGCAATCAGCCCCAGCATTTT.

The CDR3 reads CAISGETGGTEAFF. CDR3 nucleotides: TGTGCCATCAGTGGGGAGACAGGGGGGACTGAAGCTTTCTTT. The chain couples TRBV10-3 to TRBJ1-1; TRBD1 matches 9 bases. The CDR3 totals 14 residues. Germline V gene lookup returns CDR1 ENHRY and CDR2 SYGVKD. Trimming took 4 bases from V and 5 from J; bases not matched to a gene: 5.